This T cell receptor (beta chain) was sequenced for a study of T cells in Graves' hyperthyroidism and ophthalmopathy. RNA transcripts yielded amplified TCR beta CDR3 regions. The TCR CDR3 first-round RT-PCR relied on the HTBI primer set. TCRdb processed the multiplex PCR reads anew with MiXCR; each CDR3 protein has one entry. The table records some 250,000 distinct CDR3 sequences, roughly 15% of them present only once. This CDR3 comprises 14 residues. CDR1 is SEHNR, CDR2 FQNEAQ, per germline (reference sequence). V lost 2 bases and J 1 base, leaving 5 bases between the germline ends. This clonotype was recorded a few times.

Sequencing was carried out using blood. The rearrangement links TRBV7-9 to TRBJ2-2; D gene unclear. The TCR comes from a woman aged 40 to 50 with Graves' hyperthyroidism that later progressed to Graves' ophthalmopathy. CDR3 loop: CASSLWKNTGELFF. The CDR3 coding sequence is TGTGCCAGCAGCTTATGGAAGAACACCGGGGAGCTGTTTTTT.